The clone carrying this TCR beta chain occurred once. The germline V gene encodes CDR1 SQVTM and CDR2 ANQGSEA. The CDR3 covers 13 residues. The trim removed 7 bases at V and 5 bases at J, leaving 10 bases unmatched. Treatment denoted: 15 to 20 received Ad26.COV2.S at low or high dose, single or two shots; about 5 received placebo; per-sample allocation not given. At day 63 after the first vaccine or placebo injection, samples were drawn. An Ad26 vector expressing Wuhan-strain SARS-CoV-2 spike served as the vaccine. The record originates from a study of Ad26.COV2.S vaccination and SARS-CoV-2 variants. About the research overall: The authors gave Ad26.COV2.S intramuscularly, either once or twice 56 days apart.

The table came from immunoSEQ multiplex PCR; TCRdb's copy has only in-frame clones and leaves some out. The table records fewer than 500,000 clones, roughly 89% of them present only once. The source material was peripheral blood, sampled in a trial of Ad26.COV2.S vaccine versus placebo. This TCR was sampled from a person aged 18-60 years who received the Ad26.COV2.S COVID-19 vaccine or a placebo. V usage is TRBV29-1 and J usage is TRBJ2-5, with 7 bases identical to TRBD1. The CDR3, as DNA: TGCAGCGCCACAGGGGTCTATAGGGAGACCCAGTACTTC. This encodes CSATGVYRETQYF.